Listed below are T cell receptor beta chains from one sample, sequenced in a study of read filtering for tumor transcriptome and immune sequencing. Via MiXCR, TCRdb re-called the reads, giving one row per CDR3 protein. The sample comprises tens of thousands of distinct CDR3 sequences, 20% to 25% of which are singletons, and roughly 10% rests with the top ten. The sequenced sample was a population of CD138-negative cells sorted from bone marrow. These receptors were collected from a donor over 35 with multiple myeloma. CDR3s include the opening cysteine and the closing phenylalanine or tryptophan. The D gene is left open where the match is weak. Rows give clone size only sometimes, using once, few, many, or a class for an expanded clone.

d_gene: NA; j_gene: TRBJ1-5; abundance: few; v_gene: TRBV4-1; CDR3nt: TGCGCCAGCAGCCTCGAATCTGGGGGGCTCTCGGGCAATCAGCCCCAGCATTTT; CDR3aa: CASSLESGGLSGNQPQHF
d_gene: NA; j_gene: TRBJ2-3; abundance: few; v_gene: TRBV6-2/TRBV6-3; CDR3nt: TGTGCCAGCAGTTATCCATCCGGGACTCGACCAGATACGCAGTATTTT; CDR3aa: CASSYPSGTRPDTQYF
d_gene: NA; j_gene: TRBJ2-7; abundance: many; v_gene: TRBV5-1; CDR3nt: TGCGCCAGCAGCTTGCAGGGTGGGATTTACGAGCAGTACTTC; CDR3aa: CASSLQGGIYEQYF
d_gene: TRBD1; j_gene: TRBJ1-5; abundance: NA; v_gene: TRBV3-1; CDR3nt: TGTGCCAGCAGCCGACAGGGTGGAAGCAATCAGCCCCAGCATTTT; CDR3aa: CASSRQGGSNQPQHF
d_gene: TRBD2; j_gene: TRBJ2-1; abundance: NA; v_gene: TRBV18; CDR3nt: TGTGCCAGCTCGACCCTAGCGGGGGCAGGTAATGAGCAGTTCTTC; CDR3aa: CASSTLAGAGNEQFF
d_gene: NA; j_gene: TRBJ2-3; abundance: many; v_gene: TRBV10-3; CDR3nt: TGTGCCATCGGCAAACTAGACACAGATACGCAGTATTTT; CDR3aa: CAIGKLDTDTQYF
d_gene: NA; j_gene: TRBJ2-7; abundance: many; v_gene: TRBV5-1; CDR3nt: TGCGCCAGCAGCTTGGATCCCACTTCCTCCTACGAGCAGTACTTC; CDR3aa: CASSLDPTSSYEQYF
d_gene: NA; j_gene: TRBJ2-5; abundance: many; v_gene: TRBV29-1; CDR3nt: TGCAGCGTTAAAGGATCCTTAGGGGAGACCCAGTACTTC; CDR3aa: CSVKGSLGETQYF
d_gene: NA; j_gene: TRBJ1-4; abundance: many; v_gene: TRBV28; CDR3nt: TGTGCCAGCAGCCAGGCGACAGCCACTAATGAAAAACTGTTTTTT; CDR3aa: CASSQATATNEKLFF
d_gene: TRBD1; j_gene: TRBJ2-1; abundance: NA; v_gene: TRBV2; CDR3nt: TGTGCCGGCAGTGAAGGTGAGGGGGCAGAGTTCTTC; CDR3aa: CAGSEGEGAEFF
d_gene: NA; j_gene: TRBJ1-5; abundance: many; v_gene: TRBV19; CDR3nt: TGTGCCAGTCGAGACACCATAAATCAGCCCCAGCATTTT; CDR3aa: CASRDTINQPQHF
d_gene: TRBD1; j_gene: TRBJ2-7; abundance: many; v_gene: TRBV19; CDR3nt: TGTGCCAGCAAGAAGCAGGCACAGGGGTTGTACGAGCAGTACTTC; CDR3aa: CASKKQAQGLYEQYF
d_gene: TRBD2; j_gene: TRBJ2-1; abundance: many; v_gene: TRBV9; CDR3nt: TGTGCCAGCAGCCCTAGCGGGGCATACAATGAGCAGTTCTTC; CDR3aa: CASSPSGAYNEQFF
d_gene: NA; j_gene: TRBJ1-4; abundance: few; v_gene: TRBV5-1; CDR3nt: TGCGCCAGCAGAACCACAGGGATCGAAAAACTGTTTTTT; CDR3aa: CASRTTGIEKLFF
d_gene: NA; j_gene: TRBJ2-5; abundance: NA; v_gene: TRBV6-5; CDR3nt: TGTGCCAGCAGTCCGTTAGCGGTTTACCAAGAGGCCCAGTACTTC; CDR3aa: CASSPLAVYQEAQYF
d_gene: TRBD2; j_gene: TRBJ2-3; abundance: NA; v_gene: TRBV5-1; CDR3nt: TGCGCCAGCAGCCCAGGGACTAGCGGGGCCGGTCCAGATACGCAGTATTTT; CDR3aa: CASSPGTSGAGPDTQYF
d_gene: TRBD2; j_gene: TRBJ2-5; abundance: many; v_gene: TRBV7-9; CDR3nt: TGTGCCAGCAGCTTAGAAGCTAGCGGGAAGCAAGAGACCCAGTACTTC; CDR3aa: CASSLEASGKQETQYF
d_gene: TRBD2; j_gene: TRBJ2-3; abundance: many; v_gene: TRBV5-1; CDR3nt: TGCGCCAGCAGCTTGACTCCTAGCGGGGTCACAGATACGCAGTATTTT; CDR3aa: CASSLTPSGVTDTQYF
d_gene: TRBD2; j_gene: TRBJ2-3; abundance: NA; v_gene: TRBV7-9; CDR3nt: TGTGCCAGCAGCCCTTCGGCTAGCGGGGACACAGATACGCAGTATTTT; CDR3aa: CASSPSASGDTDTQYF
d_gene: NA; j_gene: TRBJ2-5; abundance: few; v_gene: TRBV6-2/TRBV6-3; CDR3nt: TGTGCCAGCAGTTCGGCCGGGGCCGCACAAGAGACCCAGTACTTC; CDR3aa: CASSSAGAAQETQYF
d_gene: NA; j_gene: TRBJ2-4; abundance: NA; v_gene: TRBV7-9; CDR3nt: TGTGCCAGCAGCGCCGCGGGACCCCAGTACTTC; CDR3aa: CASSAAGPQYF
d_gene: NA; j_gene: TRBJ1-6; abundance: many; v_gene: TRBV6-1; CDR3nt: TGTGCCAGCAGTGAGAATTCACCCCTCCACTTT; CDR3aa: CASSENSPLHF
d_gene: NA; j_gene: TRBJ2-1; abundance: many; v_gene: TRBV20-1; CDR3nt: TGCAGTGCTAGATTGCGGAGCCCGAGGGCCTACAATGAGCAGTTCTTC; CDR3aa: CSARLRSPRAYNEQFF
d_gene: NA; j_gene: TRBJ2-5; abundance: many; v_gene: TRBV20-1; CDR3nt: TGCAGTGCTAGGGACAACAGAGACTTC; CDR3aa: CSARDNRDF
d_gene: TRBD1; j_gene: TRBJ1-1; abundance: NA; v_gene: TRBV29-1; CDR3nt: TGCAGCGTCGGACAGGGTGGCACTGAAGCTTTCTTT; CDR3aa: CSVGQGGTEAFF
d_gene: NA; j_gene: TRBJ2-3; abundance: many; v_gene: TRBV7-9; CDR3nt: TGTGCCAGCAGCTTAGTAGGAACTAGCACAGATACGCAGTATTTT; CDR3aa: CASSLVGTSTDTQYF
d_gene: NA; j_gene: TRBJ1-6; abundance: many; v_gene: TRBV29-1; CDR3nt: TGCAGCGTGACAGTGGGAGATAATTCACCCCTCCACTTT; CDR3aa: CSVTVGDNSPLHF
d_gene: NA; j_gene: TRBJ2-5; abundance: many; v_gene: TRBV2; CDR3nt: TGTGCCAGCAGTGAGGAAGGAACCCAGTACTTC; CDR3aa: CASSEEGTQYF
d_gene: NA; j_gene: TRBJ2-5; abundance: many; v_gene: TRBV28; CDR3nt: TGTGCCAGCACGATCGGAACACAAGAGACCCAGTACTTC; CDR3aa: CASTIGTQETQYF
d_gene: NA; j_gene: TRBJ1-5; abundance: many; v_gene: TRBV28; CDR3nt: TGTGCCAGCAGCCCCAACACTTGGGGGGACCAGCCCCAGCATTTT; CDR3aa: CASSPNTWGDQPQHF
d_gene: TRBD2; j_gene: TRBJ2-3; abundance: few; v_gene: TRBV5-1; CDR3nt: TGCGCCAGCAGCTTGTCACTAGCGGGGAGCACAGATACGCAGTATTTT; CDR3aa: CASSLSLAGSTDTQYF
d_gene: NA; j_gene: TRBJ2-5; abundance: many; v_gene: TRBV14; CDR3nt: TGTGCCAGCAGCCAAGATTTCGAGACCCAGTACTTC; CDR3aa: CASSQDFETQYF
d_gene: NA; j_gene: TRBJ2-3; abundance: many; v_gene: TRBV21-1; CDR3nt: TGTGCCAGCAGCATTACCACAGATACGCAGTATTTT; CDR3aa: CASSITTDTQYF
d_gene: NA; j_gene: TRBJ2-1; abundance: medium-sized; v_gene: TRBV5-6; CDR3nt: TGCGCCAGCAGCTTGCAGAGCTCCTACAATGAGCAGTTCTTC; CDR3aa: CASSLQSSYNEQFF
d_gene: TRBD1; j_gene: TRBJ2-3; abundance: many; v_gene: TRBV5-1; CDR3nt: TGCGCCAGCAGCTTGGGACAGGGGGCTAGCACAGATACGCAGTATTTT; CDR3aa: CASSLGQGASTDTQYF
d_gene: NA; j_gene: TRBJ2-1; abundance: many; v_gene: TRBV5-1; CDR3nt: TGCGCCAGCAGTGCGCTGAGCTCCTACAATGAGCAGTTCTTC; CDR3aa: CASSALSSYNEQFF
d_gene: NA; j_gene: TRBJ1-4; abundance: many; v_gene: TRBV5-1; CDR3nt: TGCGCCAGCAGCCTCCTACAACAGGGTCGTAAGGTGTTTTTT; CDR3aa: CASSLLQQGRKVFF
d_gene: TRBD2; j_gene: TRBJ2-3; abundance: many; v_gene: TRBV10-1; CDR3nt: TGCGCCAGCAGTGGAGCGGGGACCACAGATACGCAGTATTTT; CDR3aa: CASSGAGTTDTQYF
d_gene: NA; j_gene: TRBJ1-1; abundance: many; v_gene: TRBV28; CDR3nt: TGTGCCAGCAGCCCCTTCCTGTTTGAAGCTTTCTTT; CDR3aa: CASSPFLFEAFF
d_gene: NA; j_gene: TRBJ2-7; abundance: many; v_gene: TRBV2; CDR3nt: TGTGCCAGCAGTGAACCCGGACGGGGAGTCTACGAGCAGTACTTC; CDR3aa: CASSEPGRGVYEQYF
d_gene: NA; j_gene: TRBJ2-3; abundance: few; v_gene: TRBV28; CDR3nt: TGTGCCAGCAGTTCCTTTTCGAATACGCAGTATTTT; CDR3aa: CASSSFSNTQYF
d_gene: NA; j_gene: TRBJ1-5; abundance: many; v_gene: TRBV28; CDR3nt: TGTGCCAGCAGTCCTCATAGCAATCAGCCCCAGCATTTT; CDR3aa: CASSPHSNQPQHF
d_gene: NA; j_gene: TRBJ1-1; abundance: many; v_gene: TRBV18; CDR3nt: TGTGCCAGCTCACCTTCGACAGGGAACACTGAAGCTTTCTTT; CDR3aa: CASSPSTGNTEAFF
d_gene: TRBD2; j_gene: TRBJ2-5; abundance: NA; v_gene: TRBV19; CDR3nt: TGTGCCAGTAGTAGGGGCGCAGCGGGAGTAGAGACCCAGTACTTC; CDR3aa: CASSRGAAGVETQYF
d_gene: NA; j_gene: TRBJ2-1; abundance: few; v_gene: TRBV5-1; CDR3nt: TGCGCCAGCAGCTGGGGGACATCCAATGAGCAGTTCTTC; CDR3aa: CASSWGTSNEQFF
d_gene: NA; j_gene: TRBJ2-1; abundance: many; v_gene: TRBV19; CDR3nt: TGTGCCAGTACCTCGGGACTCGCGGTCAATGAGCAGTTCTTC; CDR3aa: CASTSGLAVNEQFF
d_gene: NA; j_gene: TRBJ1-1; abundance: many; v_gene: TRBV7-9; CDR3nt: TGTGCCAGCAGCTTAGGGTCGGGCGGCGAAGCTTTCTTT; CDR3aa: CASSLGSGGEAFF
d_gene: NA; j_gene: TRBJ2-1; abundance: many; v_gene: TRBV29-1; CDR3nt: TGCAGCGGGCGGGCGCGGGCCTACAATGAGCAGTTCTTC; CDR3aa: CSGRARAYNEQFF
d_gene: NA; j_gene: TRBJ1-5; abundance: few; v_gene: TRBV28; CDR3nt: TGTGCCAGCAGGTTTATAACAGGACAGCCCCAGCATTTT; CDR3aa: CASRFITGQPQHF
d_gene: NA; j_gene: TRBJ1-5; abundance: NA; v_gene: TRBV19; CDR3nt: TGTGCCAGTAGCCGCGAACGAGGCAATCAGCCCCAGCATTTT; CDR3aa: CASSRERGNQPQHF
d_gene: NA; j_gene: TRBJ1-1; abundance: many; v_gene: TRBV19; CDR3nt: TGTGCCAGTAGTAGTAGAATAGGGGGAAAGAGGAACACTGAAGCTTTCTTT; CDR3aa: CASSSRIGGKRNTEAFF
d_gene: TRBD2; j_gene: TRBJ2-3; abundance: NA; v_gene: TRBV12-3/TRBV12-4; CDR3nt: TGTGCCAGCAGACATAGCGGGGGGGCCGGCACAGATATGCAGTATTTT; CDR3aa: CASRHSGGAGTDMQYF
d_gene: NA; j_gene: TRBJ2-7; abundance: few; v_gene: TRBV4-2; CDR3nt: TGTGCCAGCAGCGAGGCCGGGACGCTGAACTACGAGCAGTACTTC; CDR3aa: CASSEAGTLNYEQYF
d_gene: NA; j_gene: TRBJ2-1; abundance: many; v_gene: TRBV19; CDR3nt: TGTGCCAGTAGTATAGCCTCACCCCCCCACAATGAGCAGTTCTTC; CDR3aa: CASSIASPPHNEQFF
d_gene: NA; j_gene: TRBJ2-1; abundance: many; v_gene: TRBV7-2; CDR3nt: TGTGCCAGCAGGAGCCCTGGGGTACACAATGAGCAGTTCTTC; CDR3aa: CASRSPGVHNEQFF